The 25 T cell receptor beta chains in this list originate from one sample, sequenced in a study of a mutant IDH1 vaccine in newly diagnosed glioma. Using immunoSEQ multiplex PCR, the repertoire was profiled, and TCRdb retains in-frame clones only, with some absent. The data contain tens of thousands of clones, about four fifths of them singletons. Time point specified: baseline, week 1 (first vaccination visit). Treatment specified: pre-vaccination baseline after standard-of-care therapy. The sequences come from peripheral blood mononuclear cells (PBMCs), collected from a glioma patient treated with radiotherapy, temozolomide or both. The receptors here all came from a woman in her late teens or twenties with glioma. Some clones in this sample may be carry-over from other donors' samples.

The rearrangement uses TRBV6-5 and TRBJ2-1; D perhaps matches TRBD1 (7 bases). V lost 6 bases, J lost 7 bases, and 16 bases lay in between. CDR3 length: 14 amino acids. Germline lookup yields CDR1 MNHEY and CDR2 SVGAGI. CDR3 sequence: CASRRQGGKNEQFF. As DNA, the CDR3 is TGTGCCAGCAGGAGACAGGGAGGAAAGAATGAGCAGTTCTTC.

This chain links TRBV4-2 with TRBJ2-5; D perhaps matches TRBD2 (7 bases). This CDR3 has 17 amino acids. From germline, CDR1 is LGHNA and CDR2 YNFKEQ. Trimming removed 5 bases from V and 9 bases from J, with 28 bases in between. The CDR3 loop reads CASSDQVAGAAGAAQYF. The CDR3 DNA reads as TGTGCCAGCAGCGATCAAGTGGCGGGGGCCGCCGGGGCGGCCCAGTACTTC.

This chain joins TRBV20-1 and TRBJ2-5; the D gene could be TRBD1 or TRBD2 (5 bases each). CDR3 size: 11 residues. CDR1 DFQATT and CDR2 SNEGSKA come from the germline V gene (reference sequence). V was shortened by 4 bases and J by 5 bases, with 8 bases between the two germline ends. CDR3 residues: CSAKGEETQYF. Here the CDR3 DNA reads TGCAGTGCTAAAGGGGAGGAGACCCAGTACTTC.

This chain uses TRBV5-4 with TRBJ2-7; D remains unclear. Trimming took 0 bases from V and 0 from J, leaving 7 bases between them. Germline V CDR1 and CDR2: SGHNT, YYREEE (reference sequence). The length of the CDR3 is 14 residues. CDR3 coding DNA: TGTGCCAGCAGCTTGGGTGTCAGCTCCTACGAGCAGTACTTC. Translated, it gives CASSLGVSSYEQYF.

V usage is TRBV7-8 and J usage is TRBJ2-3; D is unclear. CDR1 is SGHVS, CDR2 FQNEAQ, per germline. The CDR3 is made up of 14 amino acids. Trimming cost V 1 base and J 0 bases, with 5 bases left between them. CDR3 residues: CASSLDTSTDTQYF. As DNA, the CDR3 is TGTGCCAGCAGCTTAGATACTAGCACAGATACGCAGTATTTT.

The V gene is TRBV6-5, the J gene TRBJ1-1, with 7 bases lining up with TRBD1. Germline CDR1 reads MNHEY; CDR2 reads SVGAGI. The ends lost 6 bases at V and 1 base at J; junction bases unmatched: 5. CDR3 size: 14 residues. The CDR3 loop reads CASRHTGANTEAFF. The CDR3, as DNA: TGTGCCAGCAGGCATACAGGGGCGAACACTGAAGCTTTCTTT.

This rearrangement joins TRBV9 to TRBJ2-2; TRBD2 matches 7 bases. This CDR3 comprises 16 residues. V dropped 0 bases and J dropped 3; count of bases not matched to a gene: 5. Germline CDR1 and CDR2: SGDLS and YYNGEE. CDR3 loop: CASSVEAGDYTGELFF. Here the CDR3 DNA reads TGTGCCAGCAGCGTAGAGGCGGGGGACTACACCGGGGAGCTGTTTTTT.

The V call is TRBV23-1, the J call TRBJ2-7; TRBD1 might be the D (6 bases). TRBV23-1 is marked as an open reading frame, function uncertain. V lost 3 bases and J lost 5, with 17 bases in between. The CDR3 spans 15 residues. Here the CDR3 DNA reads TGCGCCAGCAGTCAGACTTACAGGGCCCACCACGAGCAGTACTTC. Amino acids: CASSQTYRAHHEQYF.

The chain combines TRBV29-1 with TRBJ2-7; 10 bases are shared with TRBD2. This CDR3 is 15 amino acids long. Per germline, CDR1 SQVTM and CDR2 ANQGSEA. V dropped 2 bases and J dropped 4; count of bases not matched to a gene: 8. CDR3 in DNA: TGCAGCGTTGAAAAACTAGCGGGATCTCGATACGAGCAGTACTTC. Protein product: CSVEKLAGSRYEQYF.

This sequence joins TRBV14 and TRBJ1-2; 7 positions match TRBD1. Losses at the gene ends were 2 bases for V and 9 bases for J; bases not matched to a gene: 3. The CDR3 consists of 12 residues. CDR1 and CDR2 (germline): SGHDN, FVKESK. CDR3 protein: CASSQNRGSYTF. Written as DNA, the CDR3 is TGTGCCAGCAGCCAAAACAGGGGCAGCTACACCTTC.

The genes are TRBV5-6 and TRBJ1-5; D remains ambiguous. The V and J ends lost 2 bases and 3 bases respectively, with 12 bases between them. The length of the CDR3 is 15 residues. Germline CDR1 is SGHDT and CDR2 is YYEEEE. CDR3 sequence (DNA): TGTGCCAGCAGCTTCCGGGGATCGGTCAATCAGCCCCAGCATTTT. Residues: CASSFRGSVNQPQHF.

This chain joins TRBV30 and TRBJ2-4; D remains unclear. Germline-derived CDR1 and CDR2 are GTSNPN and SVGIG (reference sequence). This CDR3 is 15 amino acids long. Deletions cut 0 bases from V and 5 bases from J, with 14 bases between. CDR3 sequence: CAWSVGWVAQNIQYF. In DNA, the CDR3 is TGTGCCTGGAGTGTAGGTTGGGTGGCTCAAAACATTCAGTACTTC.

In its sample, this clone was seen a few times. The chain carries TRBV30 and TRBJ1-5; D is unresolved. The CDR3 runs 13 residues. Per the germline V gene, CDR1 is GTSNPN and CDR2 is SVGIG (reference sequence). V gave up 2 bases and J gave up 1 base, with 6 bases separating them. DNA for the CDR3: TGTGCCTGGAGTCCAGCGAGCAATCAGCCCCAGCATTTT. Translation: CAWSPASNQPQHF. Variable domain in full (rest from reference TRBV30 and TRBJ1-5): SQTIHQWPATLVQPVGSPLSLECTVEGTSNPNLYWYRQAAGRGLQLLFYSVGIGQISSEVPQNLSASRPQDRQFILSSKKLLLSDSGFYLCAWSPASNQPQHFGDGTRLSIL.

The J gene is TRBJ2-1, the V gene TRBV7-9, with D unresolved. The V end was cut by 5 bases, the J end by 9 bases, with 11 bases between. The CDR3 consists of 12 residues. The germline V gene encodes CDR1 SEHNR and CDR2 FQNEAQ (reference sequence). In DNA form, the CDR3 reads TGTGCCAGCAGCCTCGGAACTGCTGAGCAGTTCTTC. Its translation: CASSLGTAEQFF.

The rearrangement uses TRBV4-2 and TRBJ1-1; no clear D gene. Trimming shortened V by 1 base and J by 2 bases, and 11 bases separated the two germline ends. CDR1 LGHNA and CDR2 YNFKEQ come from the germline V gene. The CDR3 consists of 15 residues. CDR3 sequence reads: CASSQVEQLNTEAFF. The CDR3 nucleotides read TGTGCCAGCAGCCAAGTTGAACAACTCAACACTGAAGCTTTCTTT.

This sequence joins TRBV19 and TRBJ2-7, with a tentative D call TRBD1 (6 bases). CDR1 and CDR2 from the germline V gene are LNHDA and SQIVND (reference sequence). Trimming took off 5 bases at V and 0 bases at J, with 11 bases between the two ends. The CDR3 is made up of 14 amino acids. The CDR3 nucleotides read TGTGCCAGTAGTCCTAAGACAGGCTCCTACGAGCAGTACTTC. This gives the protein CASSPKTGSYEQYF.

V gene TRBV19 combines with J gene TRBJ1-1, with a weak D call TRBD1 (5 bases). There are 13 residues in the CDR3. V was pared by 7 bases and J by 0 bases, with 9 bases between. Germline CDR1 is LNHDA and CDR2 is SQIVND (reference sequence). The DNA of the CDR3 is TGTGCCAGTATGAGGGGCGTGAACACTGAAGCTTTCTTT. It is translated as CASMRGVNTEAFF.

CDR3 DNA sequence: TGTGCCAGCAGCACCGGGACAGGCACGAGCTACACCTTC. It translates to CASSTGTGTSYTF. V gene TRBV11-2 combines with J gene TRBJ1-2, with TRBD1 matching 8 bases. V shed 5 bases, J shed 9 bases, and the junction held 8 bases outside the gene matches. Germline lookup yields CDR1 SGHAT and CDR2 FQNNGV. This CDR3 is built from 13 residues.

The chain is built from TRBV27 and TRBJ2-7, with 9 bases that match TRBD1. Germline CDR1 and CDR2: MNHEY and SMNVEV (reference sequence). The CDR3 contains 13 residues. With 5 bases clipped from V and 11 bases from J, the junction kept 10 bases outside the gene matches. The CDR3 reads CASSEYRDRVKYF. DNA for the CDR3: TGTGCCAGCAGTGAATACCGGGACAGGGTAAAGTACTTC.

V gene TRBV30 combines with J gene TRBJ1-2; D is unclear. The CDR3 extends over 12 amino acids. With 1 base removed from V and 8 bases from J, the gap between germline ends came to 11 bases. Germline CDR1 is GTSNPN and CDR2 is SVGIG (reference sequence). This CDR3 is CAWSAGNEGYTF. The CDR3 bases are TGTGCCTGGAGTGCGGGAAATGAGGGCTACACCTTC.

This clone has only one observation. The J gene is TRBJ1-5, the V gene TRBV19, with D perhaps TRBD1 (6 bases). Trimming cost V 2 bases and J 4 bases, with 12 bases left between them. The CDR3 spans 15 residues. Germline V gene lookup returns CDR1 LNHDA and CDR2 SQIVND (reference sequence). CDR3 DNA sequence: TGTGCCAGTAGTATACAGGGGACCTCAAATCAGCCCCAGCATTTT. Encoded protein: CASSIQGTSNQPQHF. The whole variable domain, remainder taken from reference TRBV19 and TRBJ1-5, is DGGITQSPKYLFRKEGQNVTLSCEQNLNHDAMYWYRQDPGQGLRLIYYSQIVNDFQKGDIAEGYSVSREKKESFPLTVTSAQKNPTAFYLCASSIQGTSNQPQHFGDGTRLSIL.

In this sample, this clone turned up once. This chain joins TRBV6-4 and TRBJ2-2; tentative D call: TRBD1 (6 bases). The CDR3 is 13 amino acids. Germline assignment: CDR1 MRHNA and CDR2 SNTAGT. The ends were cut back, 6 bases at V and 3 bases at J, with 8 bases in the middle. In DNA form, the CDR3 reads TGTGCCAGCAGCCCAGGGGACACCGGGGAGCTGTTTTTT. It encodes CASSPGDTGELFF.

The V gene is TRBV29-1, the J gene TRBJ1-2; the D is unclear. Trimming stripped 4 bases from V and 3 bases from J, with 18 bases between. There are 15 residues in the CDR3. CDR1 is SQVTM, CDR2 ANQGSEA, per germline. CDR3 loop: CSVAKLFPGYYGYTF. CDR3 sequence (DNA): TGCAGCGTTGCCAAATTGTTCCCGGGGTACTATGGCTACACCTTC.

The chain links TRBV5-4 to TRBJ1-2; no clear D. Trimming removed 4 bases at V and 6 bases at J, with 19 bases between. This CDR3 has 15 amino acids. From germline, CDR1 is SGHNT and CDR2 YYREEE (reference sequence). The CDR3 bases are TGTGCCAGCAGCCTAAATAGGGCGGGAACGAATGGCTACACCTTC. Translation: CASSLNRAGTNGYTF.

The genes are TRBV29-1 and TRBJ1-2; D is ambiguous. CDR3 length equals 9 residues. With 4 bases removed from V and 8 bases from J, the gap between germline ends came to 5 bases. Germline assignment: CDR1 SQVTM and CDR2 ANQGSEA. In DNA, the CDR3 is TGCAGCGTTGCTGACGGCTACACCTTC. Residues: CSVADGYTF.